Below are 6 T cell receptor beta chains sequenced from a single sample in a study of T cell repertoires in cytomegalovirus infection. The antigens these receptors bind are not known. Each CDR3 protein gets one entry after TCRdb re-called the reads with MiXCR. The sample carries 50,000 to 60,000 distinct CDR3 sequences, around 19% recorded once. Sequencing was performed on CD8+ T cells from cultured PBMCs, taken from culture after CMV antigen stimulation. The receptor set was obtained from a human donor in good health (CMV status not recorded). Some clones in this sample may be carry-over from other donors' samples.

The table lists this clonotype with a few counts. The chain uses TRBV7-2 and TRBJ2-4; possibly TRBD1 for D (6 bases). CDR1 is SGHTA and CDR2 is FQGNSA in the germline V gene. The CDR3 has 15 amino acids. V was trimmed by 5 bases and J by 0 bases, leaving 11 bases between them. The CDR3 DNA sequence: TGTGCCAGCAGCCGGGACAACCGAGCCAAAAACATTCAGTACTTC. Amino acids: CASSRDNRAKNIQYF.

This clonotype occurred a few times. The rearrangement joins TRBV29-1 to TRBJ1-2, with D possibly matching TRBD1 (5 bases). The CDR3 contains 11 residues. The germline CDR1 and CDR2 sequences are SQVTM and ANQGSEA. CDR3 coding DNA: TGCACCACTTCGGTGGGCAGGGAACACACCTTC. This gives the protein CTTSVGREHTF.

The chain employs TRBV12-3 or TRBV12-4 and TRBJ1-2, with D possibly being TRBD1 (5 bases). V was clipped by 5 bases and J by 3 bases, with 10 bases between them. The CDR3 length is 13 residues. Here the CDR3 reads CASSIGTDYGYTF. The CDR3 nucleotides are TGTGCCAGCAGTATTGGGACCGACTATGGCTACACCTTC.

V usage is TRBV12-3 or TRBV12-4 and J usage is TRBJ1-5; D is unresolved. CDR3 length: 16 residues. Trimming took off 6 bases at V and 0 bases at J, with 15 bases between the two ends. The chain's CDR3 is CASSSSGWNSNQPQHF. CDR3 nucleotides: TGTGCCAGCAGCAGTTCTGGGTGGAATAGCAATCAGCCCCAGCATTTT.

The rearrangement uses TRBV6-5 and TRBJ1-6, with D perhaps TRBD1 (5 bases). V was trimmed by 5 bases and J by 0 bases, leaving 8 bases between them. Germline V lookup: CDR1 MNHEY, CDR2 SVGAGI. The CDR3 runs to 15 residues. The CDR3 DNA is TGTGCCAGCAGTGGGACCGACTCCTATAATTCACCCCTCCACTTT. Its protein is CASSGTDSYNSPLHF.

The chain combines TRBV7-6 with TRBJ2-7; 7 nucleotides match TRBD1. This CDR3 is built from 13 residues. CDR1 and CDR2 from the germline V gene are SGHVS and FNYEAQ. V lost 5 bases to trimming and J lost 5 bases; unmatched junction nucleotides: 6. CDR3 DNA: TGTGCCAGCAGCCGGGAACAGGGGCACGAGCAGTACTTC. Its translation is CASSREQGHEQYF. Based on the CDR3 plus reference TRBV7-6 and TRBJ2-7, the full variable domain is GAGVSQSPRYKVTKRGQDVALRCDPISGHVSLYWYRQALGQGPEFLTYFNYEAQQDKSGLPNDRFSAERPEGSISTLTIQRTEQRDSAMYRCASSREQGHEQYFGPGTRLTVT.